The present T cell receptor (beta chain) was sequenced within a study of beta chain features in type 1 diabetes. On the study more broadly: Cell yields, gender and age were similar in healthy donors and patients. Regarding the study as a whole: Type 1 diabetes patients had TCRB CDR3s that were shorter (moderately but significantly so) in all four CD4+ subsets. In the patient group, naive, central memory and Treg TCRB repertoires seemed more alike than in the healthy donor group.

V lost 3 bases and J lost 5, with 10 bases in between. The CDR3 covers 13 residues. Germline V CDR1 and CDR2: SGHAT, FQDESV (reference sequence). Isolated RNA was reverse transcribed in full, so expressed TCRB transcripts were sequenced. The average output of naive, central memory and regulatory T cell samples was approximately 3.7 million reads. This table comes from immunoSEQ multiplex PCR, and its TCRdb copy is limited to in-frame clones, with some not included. The sample lists around 150,000 clones, roughly 8% occurring once. This clone came up many times. Antigen: not known. The chain is built from TRBV11-1 and TRBJ2-5; D uncertain. Sequencing was done on a sample of central memory CD4+ T cells from blood. This sequence was found in a man between 18 and 35 years old in good health. The CDR3 loop is CASSFGSRETQYF. The CDR3 region has the DNA TGTGCCAGCAGCTTTGGTTCTCGGGAGACCCAGTACTTC.